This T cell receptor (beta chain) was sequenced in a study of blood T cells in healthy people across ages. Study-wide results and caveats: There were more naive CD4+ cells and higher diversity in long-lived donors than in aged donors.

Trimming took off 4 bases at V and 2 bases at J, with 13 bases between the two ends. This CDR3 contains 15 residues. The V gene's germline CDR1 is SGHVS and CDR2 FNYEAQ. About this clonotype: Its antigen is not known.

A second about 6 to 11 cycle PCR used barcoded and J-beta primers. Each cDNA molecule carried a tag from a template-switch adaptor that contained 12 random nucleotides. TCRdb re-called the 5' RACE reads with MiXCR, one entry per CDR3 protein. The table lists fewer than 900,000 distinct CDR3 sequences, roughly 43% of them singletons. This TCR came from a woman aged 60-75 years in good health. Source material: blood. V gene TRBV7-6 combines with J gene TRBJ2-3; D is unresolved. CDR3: CASSYRGYNTDTQYF. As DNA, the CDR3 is TGTGCCAGCAGCTACCGTGGTTACAACACAGATACGCAGTATTTT. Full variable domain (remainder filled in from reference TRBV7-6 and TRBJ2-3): GAGVSQSPRYKVTKRGQDVALRCDPISGHVSLYWYRQALGQGPEFLTYFNYEAQQDKSGLPNDRFSAERPEGSISTLTIQRTEQRDSAMYRCASSYRGYNTDTQYFGPGTRLTVL.